A selection of T cell receptor beta chains follows, all from one sample in a study of T cells in Graves' hyperthyroidism and ophthalmopathy. MiXCR, run by TCRdb on the multiplex PCR reads, gives a single entry per CDR3 protein. The sample holds about 350,000 distinct CDR3 sequences, approximately 15% seen once. Source material: blood. The receptors here all came from a woman aged 25 to 39 with Graves' hyperthyroidism. Both conserved end residues are part of each CDR3. Fields, in order: V gene, clone size, D gene, J gene, CDR3 DNA, CDR3 protein. The D gene is left open where the match is weak. Size tells how often a clone was seen (once, few, many) or the class of an expanded clone, and some rows leave it out.

TRBV12-3/TRBV12-4	NA	NA	TRBJ2-5	TGTGCCGCCGGACAAACCAACGCGGAGACCCAGTACTTC	CAAGQTNAETQYF
TRBV27	NA	TRBD2	TRBJ2-1	TGTGCCAGCAGTCCCCTAGCGGGAGGGCGTGAGCAGTTCTTC	CASSPLAGGREQFF
TRBV10-2	many	TRBD2	TRBJ2-1	TGCGCCAGCAGCCTAGCGGGAGGTTCGGGTGAGCAGTTCTTC	CASSLAGGSGEQFF
TRBV12-3/TRBV12-4	NA	NA	TRBJ1-2	TGTGCCAGCAGTGAAAGCCGCGCGGGGAGCTACACCTTC	CASSESRAGSYTF
TRBV19	few	NA	TRBJ2-2	TGTGCCAGTACCCCCCTAGGGGCAGGCACCGGGGAGCTGTTTTTT	CASTPLGAGTGELFF
TRBV20-1	NA	NA	TRBJ2-2	TGCAGTGCCCCGACCCCGAACACCGGGGAGCTGTTTTTT	CSAPTPNTGELFF
TRBV2	few	NA	TRBJ1-5	TGTGCCAGTAAAAACGGGGGTGGGGGACGGCAGCCCCAGCATTTT	CASKNGGGGRQPQHF
TRBV7-2	few	TRBD1	TRBJ2-2	TGTGCCAGCAGCTTTTCCCAGGGGGATGGCACCGGGGAGCTGTTTTTT	CASSFSQGDGTGELFF
TRBV28	many	TRBD1	TRBJ2-2	TGTGCCAGCAGTGTGGGGACAGGGAGAAACGGGGAGCTGTTTTTT	CASSVGTGRNGELFF
TRBV20-1	NA	NA	TRBJ2-3	TGCAGTGCTAGTATCAAAGGGGCAAGCACAGATACGCAGTATTTT	CSASIKGASTDTQYF
TRBV2	many	TRBD2	TRBJ2-7	TGTGCCAGCAGGAAGACTAGCGGGAGTCCGAGGGAGCAGTACTTC	CASRKTSGSPREQYF
TRBV2	NA	TRBD1	TRBJ1-2	TGTGCCAGCAGTGAAAGGGGACAGGGCCATCTTAACTATGGCTACACCTTC	CASSERGQGHLNYGYTF
TRBV2	many	TRBD2	TRBJ2-7	TGTGCCAGCAAACCCGCACTAGCGGTCTACGAGCAGTACTTC	CASKPALAVYEQYF
TRBV6-1	many	TRBD2	TRBJ2-2	TGTGCCAGCAGGAGAGCGGGAGTGGGCACCGGGGAGCTGTTTTTT	CASRRAGVGTGELFF
TRBV6-5	NA	NA	TRBJ2-3	TGTGCCAGCAGTTACAGGGCTAGCGCCACAGATACGCAGTATTTT	CASSYRASATDTQYF
TRBV7-2	many	NA	TRBJ1-1	TGTGCCAGCAGCTCCCAGATTAGGGGAGCGGCTTTCTTT	CASSSQIRGAAFF
TRBV20-1	few	TRBD2	TRBJ2-5	TGCAGTGCAGAGACTAGCGGGAGAGGGGGAGAGACCCAGTACTTC	CSAETSGRGGETQYF
TRBV7-3	few	NA	TRBJ2-1	TGTGCCAGCAGCTTCCGGATCAATGAGCAGTTCTTC	CASSFRINEQFF
TRBV7-9	NA	NA	TRBJ1-2	TGTGCCAGCAGCTTAATTCGCAGGGGAATTTTTCTAGGTGGCTACACCTTC	CASSLIRRGIFLGGYTF
TRBV5-6	few	NA	TRBJ2-4	TGTGCCAGCAGCTTGGACGACATTCAGTACTTC	CASSLDDIQYF
TRBV12-3/TRBV12-4	few	TRBD2	TRBJ2-1	TGTGCCAGCAGTTTCCGGCGGGGGGCACCCTACAATGAGCAGTTCTTC	CASSFRRGAPYNEQFF
TRBV30	NA	TRBD2	TRBJ2-2	TGTGCCCGAAACATTGGGACTAGCGGGAGGGCGTTGGGAGAGCTGTTTTTT	CARNIGTSGRALGELFF
TRBV25-1	NA	NA	TRBJ1-1	TGTGCCAGCAGTGAAATAACCCTGACTGAAGCTTTCTTT	CASSEITLTEAFF
TRBV12-3/TRBV12-4	few	TRBD2	TRBJ2-1	TGTGCCAGCAGGACTCACCCGGGACAGGGACTAGCGGGATTCAATGAGCAGTTCTTC	CASRTHPGQGLAGFNEQFF
TRBV3-1	many	NA	TRBJ2-7	TGTGCCAGCAGCCAAGTCCACGAGCAGTACTTC	CASSQVHEQYF
TRBV29-1	few	NA	TRBJ2-7	TGCAGCGTTGTATCCGACTACGAGCAGTACTTC	CSVVSDYEQYF
TRBV4-1	few	NA	TRBJ2-7	TGCGCCAGCAGCCAAGACCTGGCGCAGTACTTC	CASSQDLAQYF
TRBV28	many	TRBD2	TRBJ2-1	TGTGCCACCTCACCGAGGGGGACTAGCGGCCGAAATGAGCAGTTCTTC	CATSPRGTSGRNEQFF
TRBV7-8	many	NA	TRBJ2-3	TGTGCCAGCAGCGGCGGGCGACAGGGCACAGATACGCAGTATTTT	CASSGGRQGTDTQYF
TRBV12-3/TRBV12-4	few	NA	TRBJ2-2	TGTGCCAGCAGTTTGAGACAGACCGGGGAGCTGTTTTTT	CASSLRQTGELFF
TRBV28	NA	TRBD2	TRBJ2-3	TGTGCCAGCAGCACACCCCGGCGGGAGGGCCTCGGAGATACGCAGTATTTT	CASSTPRREGLGDTQYF